One sample yielded the 22 T cell receptor beta chains listed below, sequenced in a study of T cells after yellow fever vaccination. TCRdb recomputed calls from the 5' RACE reads with MiXCR, one row per CDR3 protein. The sample has around 50,000 distinct CDR3 sequences, 7.4% seen once; the top ten hold less than 35%. The sequencing here drew on CD8+ T cells sorted from PBMCs, taken more than 13 days after the first yellow fever vaccination. The receptor source for this set is a man aged 18 to 30 who received the YFV17D yellow fever vaccine.

This clonotype appeared many times. The chain employs TRBV2 and TRBJ2-5; 12 positions match TRBD1. With 6 bases clipped from V and 5 bases from J, the junction kept 7 bases outside the gene matches. The CDR3 has 15 amino acids. CDR1 and CDR2 (germline): SNHLY, FYNNEI. The CDR3 nucleotides read TGTGCCAGCAGAACCGGGACAGGGGGCGTGGAGACCCAGTACTTC. Its translation is CASRTGTGGVETQYF.

This clonotype was seen repeatedly, ten times or more. V and J are TRBV7-9 and TRBJ2-1; TRBD1 is a possible D gene (6 bases). The CDR3 has 15 amino acids. V lost 1 base and J lost 2, with 9 bases in between. Per germline, CDR1 SEHNR and CDR2 FQNEAQ (reference sequence). The CDR3 nucleotides read TGTGCCAGCAGCTTAGATAAGGGGGCCTACAATGAGCAGTTCTTC. Translation gives CASSLDKGAYNEQFF.

This clonotype was observed at least ten times. The chain combines TRBV7-9 with TRBJ1-2; D possibly corresponds to TRBD1 (5 bases). The ends were cut back, 1 base at V and 3 bases at J, with 9 bases in the middle. This CDR3 has 14 residues. CDR1 SEHNR and CDR2 FQNEAQ come from the germline V gene (reference sequence). The CDR3 DNA sequence: TGTGCCAGCAGCTTAGTTGGGACGGACTATGGCTACACCTTC. Its translation is CASSLVGTDYGYTF.

This clonotype was recorded at least ten times. DNA of the CDR3: TGCGCCAGCAGTTTCAATACCGGGACTAGCGCCTCTAGCTCTGGGGCCAACGTCCTGACTTTC. Encoded protein: CASSFNTGTSASSSGANVLTF. The chain combines TRBV5-1 with TRBJ2-6; 10 bases map to TRBD2. V lost 5 bases, J lost 0 bases, and 17 bases stayed unmatched. CDR3 length: 21 residues. Looked up from germline, CDR1 is SGHRS and CDR2 is YFSETQ. Complete variable domain (other parts from reference TRBV5-1 and TRBJ2-6): KAGVTQTPRYLIKTRGQQVTLSCSPISGHRSVSWYQQTPGQGLQFLFEYFSETQRNKGNFPGRFSGRQFSNSRSEMNVSTLELGDSALYLCASSFNTGTSASSSGANVLTFGAGSRLTVL.

The chain carries TRBV4-1 and TRBJ2-3; D ambiguous. The CDR3 contains 14 residues. From germline, CDR1 is MGHRA and CDR2 YSYEKL. V lost 2 bases to trimming and J lost 11 bases, with 17 bases between them. Here the CDR3 reads CASSQTPIAHKQYF. The CDR3 bases are TGCGCCAGCAGCCAAACCCCCATCGCACATAAGCAGTATTTT.

This clonotype was found many times. This chain connects TRBV7-6 to TRBJ2-1; perhaps TRBD2 as D (7 bases). The length of the CDR3 is 15 residues. Trimming shortened V by 5 bases and J by 9 bases, and 20 bases separated the two germline ends. CDR1 is SGHVS, CDR2 FNYEAQ, per germline. CDR3 in amino acids: CASSMGGGPFSEQFF. CDR3 in DNA: TGTGCCAGCAGCATGGGGGGGGGCCCCTTCTCTGAGCAGTTCTTC.

This clonotype appeared many times. This rearrangement joins TRBV4-1 to TRBJ2-3; 8 nucleotides match TRBD2. The V and J ends lost 0 bases and 3 bases, in that order; junction bases with no gene match: 5. Per the germline V gene, CDR1 is MGHRA and CDR2 is YSYEKL. This CDR3 region has 16 residues. The CDR3 loop is CASSQDRGGLTDTQYF. DNA for the CDR3: TGCGCCAGCAGCCAAGATCGGGGGGGCTTGACAGATACGCAGTATTTT.

In this sample, this clonotype turned up many times. CDR3 in DNA: TGTGCCAGCAGCTCAGGGAACACTGAAGCTTTCTTT. Amino acids: CASSSGNTEAFF. This rearrangement joins TRBV5-5 to TRBJ1-1, with D hard to call. The CDR3 is made up of 12 amino acids. CDR1 and CDR2 from the germline V gene are SGHKS and YYEKEE (reference sequence). Trimming removed 3 bases from V and 1 base from J, with 4 bases in between.

This clonotype was found many times. This rearrangement joins TRBV20-1 to TRBJ1-2; 7 bases fit TRBD1. Germline assignment: CDR1 DFQATT and CDR2 SNEGSKA (reference sequence). V dropped 0 bases and J dropped 2; count of bases not matched to a gene: 6. This CDR3 is 15 amino acids long. CDR3 in amino acids: CSARDSARGNYGYTF. The DNA for the CDR3 is TGCAGTGCTAGAGATTCGGCCAGGGGGAACTATGGCTACACCTTC.

This clonotype was recorded at least ten times. The V and J genes are TRBV5-5 and TRBJ2-3; 7 bases fit TRBD1. Per the germline V gene, CDR1 is SGHKS and CDR2 is YYEKEE (reference sequence). The CDR3 runs to 16 residues. The junction had 9 bases not matched to a gene; V was cut back by 5 bases and J by 0 bases. The CDR3 coding sequence is TGTGCCAGCAGGCCTGGGACAGAGACTAGCACAGATACGCAGTATTTT. It translates to CASRPGTETSTDTQYF.

This clonotype came up many times. The rearrangement links TRBV6-6 to TRBJ1-1; no clear D. CDR1 and CDR2 from the germline V gene are MNHNY and SVGAGI (reference sequence). This CDR3 is 12 amino acids long. Trimming shortened V by 7 bases and J by 4 bases, and 10 bases separated the two germline ends. CDR3 bases: TGTGCCAGCAAGGAGGATAGCACTGAAGCTTTCTTT. As protein: CASKEDSTEAFF.

The table lists this clonotype with many counts. The genes are TRBV4-3 and TRBJ2-7, with 11 positions matching TRBD1. The CDR3 is 16 amino acids. Germline V gene lookup returns CDR1 LGHNA and CDR2 YSLEER. V gave up 1 base and J gave up 5 bases; unmatched junction bases: 7. The CDR3 loop reads CASSQGSDRGQDEQYF. DNA of the CDR3: TGCGCCAGCAGCCAAGGGTCGGACAGGGGGCAGGACGAGCAGTACTTC.

Ten or more counts support this clonotype. The gene calls are TRBV7-9 and TRBJ2-3; 8 positions match TRBD2. The CDR3 is 13 residues long. Germline-derived CDR1 and CDR2 are SEHNR and FQNEAQ (reference sequence). V was pared by 8 bases and J by 4 bases, with 5 bases of the junction left unmatched. CDR3 loop: CASSAGASDTQYF. The CDR3 DNA is TGTGCCAGCTCAGCGGGGGCTTCAGATACGCAGTATTTT.

This clonotype was recorded many times. V is TRBV10-1 and J is TRBJ2-1; D ambiguous. The germline gives CDR1 WNHNN, CDR2 SYGVQD (reference sequence). CDR3 length equals 17 residues. Trimming removed 0 bases at V and 3 bases at J, with 15 bases between. This CDR3 reads CASSESMAKGRYNEQFF. The CDR3 coding sequence is TGCGCCAGCAGTGAGTCGATGGCCAAAGGCCGCTACAATGAGCAGTTCTTC.

There are a few counts of this clonotype. The chain combines TRBV29-1 with TRBJ1-2, with D maybe TRBD1 (5 bases). Germline loops: CDR1 SQVTM, CDR2 ANQGSEA. This CDR3 region has 13 residues. V lost 0 bases to trimming and J lost 8 bases, with 13 bases between them. CDR3 DNA sequence: TGCAGCGTTGAAGATCCGGGGGGAGAAGGCTACACCTTC. Amino acid sequence: CSVEDPGGEGYTF. Full variable domain (missing parts from reference TRBV29-1 and TRBJ1-2): SAVISQKPSRDICQRGTSLTIQCQVDSQVTMMFWYRQQPGQSLTLIATANQGSEATYESGFVIDKFPISRPNLTFSTLTVSNMSPEDSSIYLCSVEDPGGEGYTFGSGTRLTVV.

This clonotype showed up many times. CDR3 amino acids: CASSSQGALSSYNEQFF. The CDR3 region has the DNA TGTGCCAGCAGCTCTCAGGGGGCCTTGAGCTCCTACAATGAGCAGTTCTTC. The chain carries TRBV7-8 and TRBJ2-1; TRBD1 aligns across 8 bases. The germline CDR1 and CDR2 sequences are SGHVS and FQNEAQ. This CDR3 has 17 amino acids. J lost 0 bases, V lost 4 bases, and 8 bases had no gene match.

This clonotype turned up a few times. This chain connects TRBV11-2 to TRBJ2-1; the D gene is possibly TRBD2 (5 bases). Trimming cost V 0 bases and J 8 bases, with 8 bases left between them. Per the germline V gene, CDR1 is SGHAT and CDR2 is FQNNGV. This CDR3 spans 13 amino acids. CDR3 bases: TGTGCCAGCAGCTTAGACGGCGGGTATGAGCAGTTCTTC. It encodes CASSLDGGYEQFF.

A note on this clonotype: One base away lies a much larger clone, so this may be a sequencing read error. This chain connects TRBV20-1 to TRBJ2-7, with TRBD2 as a possible D gene (5 bases). The CDR3 has 14 amino acids. V lost 1 base, J lost 3 bases, and 13 bases lay in between. Germline CDR1 and CDR2: DFQATT and SNEGSKA (reference sequence). Here the CDR3 reads CSARGETRFYEQYF. Written as DNA, the CDR3 is TGCAGTGCTAGAGGGGAGACACGGTTCTACGAGCAGTACTTC.

At least ten counts were recorded for this clonotype. This chain joins TRBV10-3 and TRBJ2-3, with 8 bases matching TRBD1. Trimming cost V 8 bases and J 4 bases; bases outside gene matches: 5. The CDR3 loop spans 13 amino acids. Germline V gene data show CDR1 as ENHRY and CDR2 as SYGVKD. DNA of the CDR3: TGTGCCATCCTACAGGGGGTTTCAGATACGCAGTATTTT. Translating it yields CAILQGVSDTQYF.

For this clonotype: A read error may be the cause here, since a much bigger clone is one base away. This chain connects TRBV29-1 to TRBJ2-3, with 11 bases lining up with TRBD2. Germline-derived CDR1 and CDR2 are SQVTM and ANQGSEA. The CDR3 has 16 residues. The CDR3 DNA reads as TGCAACGTTGTTGCCGGGGGACTAGCGGAGATTGATACGCAGTATTTT. This gives the protein CNVVAGGLAEIDTQYF.

This clonotype was detected ten times or more. V usage is TRBV29-1 and J usage is TRBJ1-2; 11 nucleotides align to TRBD1. With 3 bases clipped from V and 8 bases from J, the junction kept 11 bases outside the gene matches. The CDR3 spans 15 residues. Looked up from germline, CDR1 is SQVTM and CDR2 is ANQGSEA. The CDR3 bases are TGCAGCGTTGATAATATCGGACAGGGGGCTTGGGGCTACACCTTC. Translating it yields CSVDNIGQGAWGYTF.

V gene TRBV5-1 combines with J gene TRBJ2-3, with TRBD2 matching 14 bases. This CDR3 is built from 16 residues. CDR1 and CDR2 (germline): SGHRS, YFSETQ. Trimming took 3 bases from V and 8 from J; bases not matched to a gene: 8. CDR3 protein: CASSWRGLAGEGTQYF. The CDR3 region has the DNA TGCGCCAGCAGCTGGAGGGGACTAGCGGGGGAGGGTACGCAGTATTTT.